The next 8 T cell receptor beta chains were all read from a single sample in a study of CXCR3-negative and CXCR3-positive naive CD8 T cells (dated by TCRdb to about 2019). The listed sequencing device is NextSeq 550. The Human TCR Profiling Kit (MiLaboratory) was used to prepare UMI-labeled 5' RACE TRB cDNA libraries. TCRdb reprocessed the public reads and reports one entry per CDR3 protein sequence, without DNA. This sample's table lists about 150,000 distinct CDR3 sequences. Of the sample, nearly 0.5% falls within the top ten clones. Their antigens remain unidentified. Overall study outcomes, separate from this receptor: TRB CDR3s from CXCR3-positive naive cells showed higher hydrophobicity (lower Kidera factor 4), lower energy, and higher strength and volume indices than CXCR3-negative naive cells.

Sequenced material: naive CXCR3+ CD8+ T cells from blood. Sample cell subset or site, as interpreted from the label and publication: CD45RO-CCR7+CD27+CD95- naive CD8+ T cells expressing CXCR3 (TNR3+). The source is a human donor in good health. Some clones in this sample may be carry-over from other donors' samples.

The chain recombines TRBV20-1 with TRBJ1-2; TCRdb gives TRBD1 as the D gene, but with no DNA this cannot be confirmed. The CDR3 contains 14 residues. Germline CDR1 DFQATT, CDR2 SNEGSKA (reference sequence). This chain's CDR3 is CSARDSGVVDGYTF.

This chain uses TRBV6-5 with TRBJ2-3; lacking DNA, the TRBD2 call made by TCRdb goes unchecked. Looked up from germline, CDR1 is MNHEY and CDR2 is SVGAGI. There are 16 residues in the CDR3. The CDR3 here is CASSYGAGGVTDTQYF.

This chain connects TRBV6-5 to TRBJ2-2. Germline lookup yields CDR1 MNHEY and CDR2 SVGAGI. The CDR3 runs to 15 residues. CDR3 sequence: CASSYSSAYGKELFF.

The chain joins TRBV7-6 to TRBJ1-2; the TRBD1 assignment by TCRdb is unverifiable without DNA. This CDR3 is 14 amino acids long. The V gene's germline CDR1 is SGHVS and CDR2 FNYEAQ. The CDR3 loop is CASSLIAGADGYTF.

CDR3 loop: CASPGDNYGYTF. The chain combines TRBV7-9 with TRBJ1-2; the TCRdb D gene call, TRBD1, has no DNA to confirm it. Germline CDR1 and CDR2: SEHNR and FQNEAQ (reference sequence). CDR3 size: 12 residues.

This rearrangement joins TRBV28 to TRBJ2-3; lacking DNA, the TRBD1 call made by TCRdb goes unchecked. The V gene's germline CDR1 is MDHEN and CDR2 SYDVKM. CDR3 size: 15 residues. This chain's CDR3 is CASSPPGSTTDTQYF. The variable domain in full, with the rest retrieved from reference TRBV28 and TRBJ2-3, is DVKVTQSSRYLVKRTGEKVFLECVQDMDHENMFWYRQDPGLGLRLIYFSYDVKMKEKGDIPEGYSVSREKKERFSLILESASTNQTSMYLCASSPPGSTTDTQYFGPGTRLTVL.

The chain links TRBV28 to TRBJ1-1; as DNA is missing, the TRBD1 call by TCRdb cannot be tested. Germline lookup yields CDR1 MDHEN and CDR2 SYDVKM. There are 13 residues in the CDR3. CDR3 protein: CASSLRTATEAFF.

V gene TRBV29-1 combines with J gene TRBJ2-2; the D call of TRBD1 rests on TCRdb alone, since no DNA is present to check it. The V gene's germline CDR1 is SQVTM and CDR2 ANQGSEA. CDR3 size: 15 residues. CDR3 sequence: CSASPGTADSGELFF.